Listed below are T cell receptor beta chains from one sample, sequenced in a study of shared clonotypes between healthy human individuals. The repertoire was sequenced with immunoSEQ multiplex PCR; TCRdb's copy has only in-frame clones and lacks some. The data show roughly 2,500,000 clones, 93% seen once. The sequenced sample was naive CD4+ T cells from PBMCs. The source of these receptors is a man between 18 and 35 years old in good health. Some clones in this sample may be carry-over from other donors' samples. Each CDR3 is given with its conserved first and last residue. Each record gives: V gene, D gene, J gene, CDR3 DNA, CDR3 protein. The D gene is left open where the match is weak.

v_call: TRBV28; d_call: .; j_call: TRBJ2-2; cdr3_nt: TGTGCCAGCAGATTACAGGGCGCGAACACCGGGGAGCTGTTTTTT; cdr3_aa: CASRLQGANTGELFF
v_call: TRBV11-2; d_call: .; j_call: TRBJ1-1; cdr3_nt: TGTGCCAGCAGTCGCGCGCCGGGACCAGAAGCTTTCTTT; cdr3_aa: CASSRAPGPEAFF
v_call: TRBV5-1; d_call: .; j_call: TRBJ2-7; cdr3_nt: TGCGCCAGCAGCCGGGACGCAGACTACGAGCAGTACTTC; cdr3_aa: CASSRDADYEQYF
v_call: TRBV11-2; d_call: .; j_call: TRBJ2-5; cdr3_nt: TGTGCCAGCAGCCGAGTGGAGACCCAGTACTTC; cdr3_aa: CASSRVETQYF
v_call: TRBV5-6; d_call: .; j_call: TRBJ2-5; cdr3_nt: TGTGCCAGCAGCTTGGGTCCCCCCAGGGGAGGGGAGACCCAGTACTTC; cdr3_aa: CASSLGPPRGGETQYF
v_call: TRBV7-2; d_call: .; j_call: TRBJ2-7; cdr3_nt: TGTGCCAGCAGCAAACCTCGGGACTCCCCTTTTGAAGAGTACTTC; cdr3_aa: CASSKPRDSPFEEYF
v_call: TRBV4-3; d_call: TRBD2; j_call: TRBJ2-7; cdr3_nt: TGCGCCAGCAGCCGGGATTCACTAGCGGGAGGGTCCGAGCAGTACTTC; cdr3_aa: CASSRDSLAGGSEQYF
v_call: TRBV29-1; d_call: .; j_call: TRBJ1-5; cdr3_nt: TGCAGCGCCGGGGGGGGCAATCAGCCCCAGCATTTT; cdr3_aa: CSAGGGNQPQHF
v_call: TRBV5-1; d_call: TRBD1; j_call: TRBJ1-5; cdr3_nt: TGCGCCAGCAGCTTGGAAGGGGGCGGGAATCAGCCCCAGCATTTT; cdr3_aa: CASSLEGGGNQPQHF
v_call: TRBV4-1; d_call: .; j_call: TRBJ2-1; cdr3_nt: TGCGCCAGCAGCCGGACCTTCTACAATGAGCAGTTCTTC; cdr3_aa: CASSRTFYNEQFF
v_call: TRBV10-1; d_call: .; j_call: TRBJ2-2; cdr3_nt: TGCGCCAGCAGTGAGTCTCGTCTTCGTACTACGAACACCGGGGAGCTGTTTTTT; cdr3_aa: CASSESRLRTTNTGELFF
v_call: TRBV7-3; d_call: TRBD1; j_call: TRBJ2-7; cdr3_nt: TGTGCCAGCAGCCCATCAGGACAGGGTTCCGAGCAGTACTTC; cdr3_aa: CASSPSGQGSEQYF